This TCR beta chain came from a study of blood T cell repertoires in COVID-19. Study-level background: Sample material is recorded as cDNA or gDNA derived from T cells, B-cell-depleted T cells, or PBMCs.

Sequencing used immunoSEQ multiplex PCR; TCRdb keeps in-frame clones, though not all of them. This sample yields around 470,000 clones, of which 89% are seen a single time; around 0.95% belongs to the top ten. Sequencing was carried out using peripheral blood. The clonotype comes from a man between 18 and 29 years old with COVID-19, enrolled during active disease.

The CDR3 region has the DNA TGTGCCAGCAGCGAAGGGACTAGCGGGGGGAACGAGCAGTACTTC. This translates into CASSEGTSGGNEQYF. The chain combines TRBV5-4 with TRBJ2-7, with 15 bases aligning to TRBD2. Per germline, CDR1 SGHNT and CDR2 YYREEE (reference sequence). CDR3 size: 15 residues. Germline trimming cut 4 bases from V and 5 bases from J; bases unmatched to any gene: 4.